The 25 T cell receptor beta chains below were found in one sample sequenced in a study of blood T cell repertoires in COVID-19. The protocol was immunoSEQ multiplex PCR, while the TCRdb copy is restricted to in-frame clones and leaves out a portion. Of some 140,000 clones detected, roughly 84% appear once; the ten largest clones hold about 18%. Source material: peripheral blood. These receptors were collected from a woman older than 75 with acute or convalescent COVID-19.

The chain links TRBV6-6 to TRBJ1-5, with a tentative D call TRBD1 (5 bases). The V end lost 7 bases, the J end lost 5 bases, and 9 bases lay between the germline ends. The CDR3 spans 12 residues. The germline CDR1 and CDR2 sequences are MNHNY and SVGAGI (reference sequence). CDR3 sequence reads: CASNQGDQPQHF. The DNA of the CDR3 is TGTGCCAGCAACCAGGGCGATCAGCCCCAGCATTTT.

The rearrangement uses TRBV7-4 and TRBJ1-5, with 9 bases aligning to TRBD1. The germline CDR1 and CDR2 sequences are SGHVT and SQSDAQ. The CDR3 is made up of 17 amino acids. The ends lost 4 bases at V and 5 bases at J; junction bases unmatched: 12. The CDR3, as DNA: TGTGCCAGCAGCTCTGACAGGGGGACGGCCAAACATCAGCCCCAGCATTTT. Protein sequence: CASSSDRGTAKHQPQHF.

The V and J genes are TRBV30 and TRBJ1-1, with unresolved D. The V gene's germline CDR1 is GTSNPN and CDR2 SVGIG (reference sequence). There are 13 residues in the CDR3. The V and J ends lost 2 bases and 5 bases respectively, with 12 bases between them. The CDR3 here is CAWSRSRGTEAFF. DNA of the CDR3: TGTGCCTGGAGTAGATCGCGCGGAACTGAAGCTTTCTTT.

The rearrangement joins TRBV18 to TRBJ2-7; TRBD1 agrees at 9 bases. CDR1 is KGHSH and CDR2 is LQKENI in the germline V gene. The V segment lost 6 bases and the J segment 4 bases; nucleotides outside the gene matches: 7. The CDR3 is made up of 14 amino acids. CDR3 region: CASSSGTGFYEQYF. The CDR3 DNA is TGTGCCAGCTCTTCCGGGACAGGGTTTTACGAGCAGTACTTC. The variable domain in full, with the rest retrieved from reference TRBV18 and TRBJ2-7, is NAGVMQNPRHLVRRRGQEARLRCSPMKGHSHVYWYRQLPEEGLKFMVYLQKENIIDESGMPKERFSAEFPKEGPSILRIQQVVRGDSAAYFCASSSGTGFYEQYFGPGTRLTVT.

The V call is TRBV4-1, the J call TRBJ2-7, with 9 bases lining up with TRBD2. The trim removed 1 base at V and 4 bases at J, leaving 8 bases unmatched. The CDR3 has 16 residues. The V gene's germline CDR1 is MGHRA and CDR2 YSYEKL. The DNA of the CDR3 is TGCGCCAGCAGCCAAGTTCCAGCGGGAGGATCATACGAGCAGTACTTC. Its translation is CASSQVPAGGSYEQYF.

The chain is built from TRBV5-1 and TRBJ1-5, with 7 nucleotides matching TRBD1. The germline V gene has CDR1 SGHRS and CDR2 YFSETQ. After removal of 4 bases from V and 7 bases from J, the junction contained 8 bases not matched to a gene. This CDR3 has 14 amino acids. CDR3 nucleotide sequence: TGCGCCAGCAGCCTAGAGGGGGCGGAGCAGCCCCAGCATTTT. Translating it yields CASSLEGAEQPQHF.

This clone was counted between two and nine times. The chain joins TRBV11-2 to TRBJ1-6; 7 positions match TRBD1. Germline trimming cut 1 base from V and 10 bases from J; bases unmatched to any gene: 7. The CDR3 loop spans 15 amino acids. From germline, CDR1 is SGHAT and CDR2 FQNNGV. The CDR3 DNA is TGTGCCAGCAGCTTAGGGCAGGGGGGAGACTCACCCCTCCACTTT. As protein: CASSLGQGGDSPLHF.

In DNA form, the CDR3 reads TGTGCCACCAGCAGTAACAGGGGAAGATTGTACGAGCAGTACTTC. Its translation is CATSSNRGRLYEQYF. V usage is TRBV15 and J usage is TRBJ2-7; 7 nucleotides match TRBD1. The V segment lost 3 bases and the J segment 4 bases; nucleotides outside the gene matches: 9. This CDR3 region has 15 residues. CDR1 is LNHNV and CDR2 is YYDKDF in the germline V gene (reference sequence).

J is TRBJ1-4 and V is TRBV5-6; 9 nucleotides agree with TRBD1. Germline trimming cut 3 bases from V and 8 bases from J; bases unmatched to any gene: 8. The CDR3 loop spans 15 amino acids. Germline V CDR1 and CDR2: SGHDT, YYEEEE. The CDR3 sequence is CASSSAGTGGEKLFF. The DNA for the CDR3 is TGTGCCAGCAGCTCCGCCGGCACAGGGGGCGAAAAACTGTTTTTT.

The CDR3, as DNA: TGTGCCAGCAGCTTTAGGTTGGAGGACACAGATACGCAGTATTTT. Its translation: CASSFRLEDTDTQYF. V is TRBV5-6 and J is TRBJ2-3, with a tentative D call TRBD2 (5 bases). Germline CDR1 and CDR2: SGHDT and YYEEEE. V was trimmed by 2 bases and J by 2 bases, leaving 12 bases between them. The CDR3 length is 15 residues.

The chain carries TRBV30 and TRBJ1-1; D possibly corresponds to TRBD1 (6 bases). This CDR3 is 14 amino acids long. V was trimmed by 2 bases and J by 5 bases, leaving 15 bases between them. CDR1 and CDR2 (germline): GTSNPN, SVGIG (reference sequence). CDR3 nucleotide sequence: TGTGCCTGGAGTATGGCAGGGGTGAGGACTGAAGCTTTCTTT. As protein: CAWSMAGVRTEAFF.

This chain joins TRBV12-3 or TRBV12-4 and TRBJ1-6; 9 nucleotides align to TRBD1. The CDR3 runs 13 residues. The junction had 4 bases not matched to a gene; V was cut back by 6 bases and J by 10 bases. The CDR3 DNA follows: TGTGCCAGCAGACAGGGGGCTAGGTCACCCCTCCACTTT. Translating it yields CASRQGARSPLHF.

V gene TRBV5-4 combines with J gene TRBJ2-1; 9 bases are shared with TRBD2. The CDR3 runs to 15 residues. CDR1 SGHNT and CDR2 YYREEE come from the germline V gene (reference sequence). V shed 2 bases, J shed 5 bases, and the junction held 5 bases outside the gene matches. This CDR3 is CASSLRSGGHNEQFF. Written as DNA, the CDR3 is TGTGCCAGCAGCTTACGAAGCGGGGGGCACAATGAGCAGTTCTTC.

The chain has TRBV5-1 and TRBJ2-3; weak D call: TRBD2 (5 bases). The V end lost 4 bases, the J end lost 2 bases, and 11 bases lay between the germline ends. Germline assignment: CDR1 SGHRS and CDR2 YFSETQ. CDR3 length: 14 amino acids. The CDR3 protein is CASSPMDFTDTQYF. As DNA, the CDR3 is TGCGCCAGCAGCCCCATGGACTTCACAGATACGCAGTATTTT.

The J gene is TRBJ2-1, the V gene TRBV6-5; the D gene is possibly TRBD2 (6 bases). Germline CDR1 MNHEY, CDR2 SVGAGI. V was trimmed by 6 bases and J by 10 bases, leaving 19 bases between them. This CDR3 comprises 14 residues. The CDR3 coding sequence is TGTGCCAGCAGCGTCCAACCCCCCGGGAGCGAGCAGTTCTTC. Its translation is CASSVQPPGSEQFF.

The chain combines TRBV7-6 with TRBJ1-4; D is perhaps TRBD1 (5 bases). CDR3 length: 15 amino acids. V shed 5 bases and J shed 3 bases, with 13 bases lying between them. Germline CDR1 is SGHVS and CDR2 is FNYEAQ. The CDR3 nucleotides are TGTGCCAGCAGCCGAGGACAAGCCGCTAATGAAAAACTGTTTTTT. Its translation: CASSRGQAANEKLFF.

This clone was recorded only once. The rearrangement joins TRBV4-3 to TRBJ2-1, with TRBD2 as a possible D gene (5 bases). CDR3 length equals 17 residues. The germline V gene has CDR1 LGHNA and CDR2 YSLEER. Between the trimmed V and J ends, which lost 0 bases and 6 bases, there was a span of 18 bases. The CDR3 reads CASSQDIPFRETNEQFF. DNA for the CDR3: TGCGCCAGCAGCCAAGATATCCCTTTCCGGGAAACCAATGAGCAGTTCTTC.

The J gene is TRBJ2-1, the V gene TRBV5-5; 8 nucleotides line up with TRBD2. The germline V gene encodes CDR1 SGHKS and CDR2 YYEKEE (reference sequence). V was clipped by 1 base and J by 3 bases; unmatched bases: 6. This CDR3 region has 16 residues. The CDR3 DNA follows: TGTGCCAGCAGCTTGAGCGGGGGCCTAATCTACAATGAGCAGTTCTTC. This gives the protein CASSLSGGLIYNEQFF.

The CDR3 DNA is TGTGCCAGCAGCTTAGTGAGGAGCTCCTACGAGCAGTACTTC. Translation: CASSLVRSSYEQYF. The rearrangement joins TRBV11-2 to TRBJ2-7; D ambiguous. Trimming cost V 1 base and J 0 bases, with 7 bases left between them. CDR1 SGHAT and CDR2 FQNNGV come from the germline V gene. The length of the CDR3 is 14 residues.

There are a few counts of this clone. The chain couples TRBV5-1 to TRBJ1-6, with 8 bases fitting TRBD1. The CDR3 has 16 residues. Germline CDR1 is SGHRS and CDR2 is YFSETQ. The V gene end was trimmed by 1 base and the J gene end by 1 base; junction bases not matched to a gene: 1. The CDR3 nucleotides are TGCGCCAGCAGCTTGCAGGGGGCTTCCTATAATTCACCCCTCCACTTT. As protein: CASSLQGASYNSPLHF.

The chain combines TRBV24-1 with TRBJ2-3; 9 bases line up with TRBD1. The V gene end was trimmed by 4 bases and the J gene end by 7 bases; junction bases not matched to a gene: 8. CDR3 length: 15 residues. In germline, CDR1 is KGHDR, CDR2 SFDVKD. CDR3 loop: CATSETGTGSHTQYF. CDR3 in DNA: TGTGCCACCAGTGAAACCGGGACAGGGTCCCATACGCAGTATTTT.

V and J are TRBV7-2 and TRBJ2-5; 8 bases are a match to TRBD2. The CDR3 consists of 13 residues. Germline CDR1 and CDR2: SGHTA and FQGNSA. J was trimmed by 9 bases and V by 5 bases; bases with no gene match: 8. The chain's CDR3 is CASSDGTRGSQYF. CDR3 DNA sequence: TGTGCCAGCAGCGACGGGACTAGGGGGTCCCAGTACTTC.

This rearrangement joins TRBV5-6 to TRBJ1-1; maybe TRBD1 (6 bases). Germline V gene data show CDR1 as SGHDT and CDR2 as YYEEEE. V lost 4 bases and J lost 0, with 16 bases in between. CDR3 length: 16 amino acids. This CDR3 reads CASSPPAGALNTEAFF. The CDR3 DNA sequence: TGTGCCAGCAGCCCCCCGGCAGGGGCTCTGAACACTGAAGCTTTCTTT.

The CDR3 loop is CASSHLRGTDTQYF. The CDR3 nucleotides are TGTGCCAGCAGCCATCTGCGGGGCACAGATACGCAGTATTTT. The chain carries TRBV3-1 (or the pseudogene TRBV3-2) and TRBJ2-3, with D tentatively TRBD2 (5 bases). Germline-derived CDR1 and CDR2 are LGHDT and YNNKEL (reference sequence). V was shortened by 3 bases and J by 1 base, with 8 bases between the two germline ends. The CDR3 sequence is 14 residues long.

The chain is built from TRBV9 and TRBJ2-1; TRBD1 matches at 8 bases. The germline V gene has CDR1 SGDLS and CDR2 YYNGEE. This CDR3 contains 18 residues. The V and J ends lost 0 bases and 0 bases, in that order; junction bases with no gene match: 8. The CDR3, as DNA: TGTGCCAGCAGCGTAGGCCCTCGGACAGGGAGCTCCTACAATGAGCAGTTCTTC. This translates into CASSVGPRTGSSYNEQFF.